This T cell receptor (beta chain) was sequenced for a study of PD-1 blockade in classical Hodgkin lymphoma. For the study at large: Nivolumab dosing for patients was 3 mg/kg, administered intravenously every 2 weeks.

Concerning this clone: What it binds is unknown.

Sequencing was performed with immunoSEQ multiplex PCR; in TCRdb, only in-frame clones are kept and a portion is missing. The table records about 30,000 clones, over 55% of them present only once. General study findings and limits: Newly diagnosed patients were reported to start with lower TCR diversity than healthy donors. Newly diagnosed patients and complete responders had comparable diversity at baseline. Exclusion covered patients beginning nivolumab under 1 year post-ASCT.

Each patient experienced a relapse that followed autologous stem cell transplantation, and brentuximab vedotin exposure varied. This clonotype was obtained from a human donor with classical Hodgkin lymphoma. The starting material was peripheral blood mononuclear cells (PBMCs), obtained before the second cycle of nivolumab.

The CDR3 DNA sequence: TGCGCCAGCAGCTTATCCAGAGATCAGCCCCAGCATTTT. The encoded protein is CASSLSRDQPQHF. The chain has TRBV5-1 and TRBJ1-5; D call uncertain. CDR1 is SGHRS, CDR2 YFSETQ, per germline. This CDR3 contains 13 residues. V was pared by 2 bases and J by 5 bases, with 8 bases between.